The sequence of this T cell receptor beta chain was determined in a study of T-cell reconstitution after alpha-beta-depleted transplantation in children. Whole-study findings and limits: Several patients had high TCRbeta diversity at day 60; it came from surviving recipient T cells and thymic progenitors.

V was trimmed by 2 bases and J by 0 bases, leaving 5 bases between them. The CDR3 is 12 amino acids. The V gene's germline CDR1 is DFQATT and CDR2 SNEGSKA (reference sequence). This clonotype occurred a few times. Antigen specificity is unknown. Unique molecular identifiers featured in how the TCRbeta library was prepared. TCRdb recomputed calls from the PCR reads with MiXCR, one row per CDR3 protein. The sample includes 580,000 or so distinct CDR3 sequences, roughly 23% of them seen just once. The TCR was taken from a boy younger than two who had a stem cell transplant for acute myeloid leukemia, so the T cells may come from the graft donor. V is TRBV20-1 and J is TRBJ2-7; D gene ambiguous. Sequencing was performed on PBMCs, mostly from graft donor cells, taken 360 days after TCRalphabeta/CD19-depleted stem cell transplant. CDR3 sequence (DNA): TGCAGTGCTAGAAGGTCCTCCTACGAGCAGTACTTC. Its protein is CSARRSSYEQYF.